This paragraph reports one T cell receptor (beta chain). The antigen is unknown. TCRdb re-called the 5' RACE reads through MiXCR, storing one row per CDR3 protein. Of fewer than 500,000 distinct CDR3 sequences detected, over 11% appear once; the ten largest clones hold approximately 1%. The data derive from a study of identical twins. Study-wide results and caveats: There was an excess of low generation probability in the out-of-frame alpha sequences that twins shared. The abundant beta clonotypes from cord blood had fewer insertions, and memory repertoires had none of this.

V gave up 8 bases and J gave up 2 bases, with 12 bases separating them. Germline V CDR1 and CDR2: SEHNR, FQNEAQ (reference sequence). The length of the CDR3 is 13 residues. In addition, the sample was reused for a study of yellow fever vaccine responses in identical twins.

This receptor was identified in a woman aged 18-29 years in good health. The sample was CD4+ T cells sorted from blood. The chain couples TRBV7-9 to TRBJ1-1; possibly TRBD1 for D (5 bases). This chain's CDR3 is CASVYGGNTEAFF. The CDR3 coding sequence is TGTGCCAGCGTCTATGGGGGTAACACTGAAGCTTTCTTT. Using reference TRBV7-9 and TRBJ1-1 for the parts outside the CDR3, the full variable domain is DTGVSQNPRHKITKRGQNVTFRCDPISEHNRLYWYRQTLGQGPEFLTYFQNEAQLEKSRLLSDRFSAERPKGSFSTLEIQRTEQGDSAMYLCASVYGGNTEAFFGQGTRLTVV.